The entry that follows covers one T cell receptor (beta chain) sequence. Its antigen is as yet unknown. V was clipped by 5 bases and J by 0 bases, with 14 bases between them. CDR3 length equals 15 residues. Germline V lookup: CDR1 DFQATT, CDR2 SNEGSKA (reference sequence). This sample is drawn from a study of T cells after yellow fever vaccination. Notes on the study in general: Clones from primary vaccination mostly reappeared after the booster (96% CD4, about 85% CD8). Clonotypes shared by both compartments, CD4 and CD8, made up a small share. Researchers report a weaker secondary response that nonetheless peaked faster, day 5 versus 15.

Template-switching 5'RACE yielded the TCR cDNA; a universal primer site and UMIs were added in the process. TCRdb itself ran the 5' RACE reads through MiXCR, one entry per CDR3 protein. The sample consists of hundreds of thousands of distinct CDR3 sequences, roughly 8.3% of them appearing once. The TCR sequence derives from a man aged 18 to 29 who received the YFV17D yellow fever vaccine. V usage is TRBV20-1 and J usage is TRBJ2-4; D is uncertain. This specimen was PBMCs, taken more than 35 days after the first yellow fever vaccination. The CDR3 DNA reads as TGCAGTGCTGGGCCCCAAGCGACAGCCAAAAACATTCAGTACTTC. Protein sequence: CSAGPQATAKNIQYF.